The rows below give T cell receptor beta chains drawn from one sample of a study of blood T cell repertoires in COVID-19. The protocol was immunoSEQ multiplex PCR, while the TCRdb copy is restricted to in-frame clones and leaves out a portion. The table includes some 200,000 clones, 83% detected once. The sequenced material came from peripheral blood. All receptors come from a young woman with COVID-19, enrolled during active disease. Both conserved end residues are part of each CDR3. The D gene is left open where the match is weak. Only part of the rows carry a size: once, few, many, or a class if the clone is expanded.

clone size,V gene,CDR3 length,D gene,J gene,CDR3 DNA,CDR3 protein
NA,TRBV3-1/TRBV3-2,17,TRBD1,TRBJ1-4,TGTGCCAGCAGCCTCACCGGGACAGTTGCAACTAATGAAAAACTGTTTTTT,CASSLTGTVATNEKLFF
NA,TRBV7-2,16,TRBD2,TRBJ2-7,TGTGCCAGCAGCTTCTTAGGGACTAGCGGGGGGGGTGAGCAGTACTTC,CASSFLGTSGGGEQYF
NA,TRBV6-6,14,NA,TRBJ2-2,TGTGCCAGCAGTTACTCTCGGAACACCGGGGAGCTGTTTTTT,CASSYSRNTGELFF
NA,TRBV5-5,12,NA,TRBJ1-5,TGTGCCAGCAGCTTCGCGAATCAGCCCCAGCATTTT,CASSFANQPQHF
NA,TRBV15,13,NA,TRBJ2-7,TGTGCCACCAGCAGAGATCAGGCCTACGAGCAGTACTTC,CATSRDQAYEQYF
NA,TRBV25-1,15,NA,TRBJ1-6,TGTGCCAGCAGTGACCAGGGGCCGGTAAATTCACCCCTCCACTTT,CASSDQGPVNSPLHF
NA,TRBV6-5,12,TRBD2,TRBJ2-1,TGTGCCAGCAGAGAGATAGCGGGAGAGCAGTTCTTC,CASREIAGEQFF
NA,TRBV30,15,TRBD2,TRBJ2-3,TGTGCCTGGCGACTAGCGGGGACCTTTATAGATACGCAGTATTTT,CAWRLAGTFIDTQYF
NA,TRBV28,18,TRBD1,TRBJ2-2,TGTGCCAGCAGTTTAGGACAGGGATTGAGAGGGAACACCGGGGAGCTGTTTTTT,CASSLGQGLRGNTGELFF
NA,TRBV7-9,13,NA,TRBJ2-5,TGTGCCAGCAGCTTACCTTTGGCAGAGACCCAGTACTTC,CASSLPLAETQYF
NA,TRBV6-2/TRBV6-3,16,TRBD1,TRBJ1-1,TGTGCCAGCAGTCGGACCGGGACAGGATACAACACTGAAGCTTTCTTT,CASSRTGTGYNTEAFF
NA,TRBV7-6,16,TRBD2,TRBJ2-2,TGTGCCAGCAGCTTAGTAAGGCCCAGGGAGGGCGGGGAGCTGTTTTTT,CASSLVRPREGGELFF
NA,TRBV5-5,14,NA,TRBJ2-5,TGTGCCAGCGCTGGACGGGATCACCAAGAGACCCAGTACTTC,CASAGRDHQETQYF
few,TRBV4-2,15,NA,TRBJ2-5,TGTGCCAGCAGCCAAGGCAGTATGACTCAAGAGACCCAGTACTTC,CASSQGSMTQETQYF
once,TRBV7-9,13,NA,TRBJ1-2,TGTGCCAGCAGCTCCCCGGGTTTAGTGGACTACACCTTC,CASSSPGLVDYTF
NA,TRBV30,12,TRBD1,TRBJ2-7,TGTGCCTCTGACAGGGGGTCCTACGAGCAGTACTTC,CASDRGSYEQYF
NA,TRBV27,14,TRBD1,TRBJ2-2,TGTGCCAGCAGGGGACAGGGGGCTACCGGGGAGCTGTTTTTT,CASRGQGATGELFF
NA,TRBV19,15,TRBD1,TRBJ2-5,TGTGCCAGTAGTCGGACAGGGGCTAACCAAGAGACCCAGTACTTC,CASSRTGANQETQYF
NA,TRBV28,13,TRBD1,TRBJ1-2,TGTGCCAGCAGCAGGACAGGGGCCTATGGCTACACCTTC,CASSRTGAYGYTF
NA,TRBV4-2,15,TRBD1,TRBJ1-5,TGTGCCAGCAGCCAAGCCCAGGGGGGCAATCAGCCCCAGCATTTT,CASSQAQGGNQPQHF
NA,TRBV19,19,TRBD1,TRBJ2-2,TGTGCCAGTAGTATCTATCAAACCCCGGGACAGGGCGATCCCGGGGAGCTGTTTTTT,CASSIYQTPGQGDPGELFF
NA,TRBV11-2,13,NA,TRBJ2-1,TGTGCCAGCAGCTTCTCGGGGATCAATGAGCAGTTCTTC,CASSFSGINEQFF
NA,TRBV6-1,16,TRBD1,TRBJ1-2,TGTGCCAGCAGTGAAGCCCTGGACAGGGCGCTCTATGGCTACACCTTC,CASSEALDRALYGYTF
NA,TRBV5-6,14,TRBD1,TRBJ1-1,TGTGCCAGCAGCTTCGGGACAGGGCGTTATGAAGCTTTCTTT,CASSFGTGRYEAFF
NA,TRBV2,11,NA,TRBJ2-1,TGTGCCAGCAGTGAAGGTAGTGAGCAGTTCTTC,CASSEGSEQFF
NA,TRBV5-1,16,NA,TRBJ2-5,TGCGCCAGCAGCTCGGTTGGGGCAGAGACCCAAGAGACCCAGTACTTC,CASSSVGAETQETQYF
NA,TRBV27,15,TRBD1,TRBJ1-6,TGTGCCAGCAGTTCGGGACAGGGAAATAATTCACCCCTCCACTTT,CASSSGQGNNSPLHF
NA,TRBV5-4,13,NA,TRBJ2-7,TGTGCCAGCAGCTTGGATCCTTCCTACGAGCAGTACTTC,CASSLDPSYEQYF
NA,TRBV6-5,15,NA,TRBJ2-7,TGTGCCAGCAGTCCTCAATGGGGGACATCCTACGAGCAGTACTTC,CASSPQWGTSYEQYF
NA,TRBV15,15,NA,TRBJ1-3,TGTGCCACCAGCAGAGATCAGGCCTCTGGAAACACCATATATTTT,CATSRDQASGNTIYF
NA,TRBV5-1,14,NA,TRBJ1-2,TGCGCCAGCAGCTTGGCCATGGGGGAGGATGGCTACACCTTC,CASSLAMGEDGYTF
NA,TRBV19,15,TRBD1,TRBJ2-2,TGTGCCAGTAGTATGGGACAGGGGGGCACCGGGGAGCTGTTTTTT,CASSMGQGGTGELFF
NA,TRBV9,16,TRBD1,TRBJ1-6,TGTGCCAGCAGCCCCAAAATCGGAGGGGGCGAATCACCCCTCCACTTT,CASSPKIGGGESPLHF
NA,TRBV9,13,NA,TRBJ2-7,TGTGCCAGCAGCGGGCCGTCTCGCTACGAGCAGTACTTC,CASSGPSRYEQYF
NA,TRBV5-4,17,TRBD2,TRBJ2-3,TGTGCCAGCAGCTCAGCCCTGCGGGGGGCAAGCACAGATACGCAGTATTTT,CASSSALRGASTDTQYF
NA,TRBV2,17,TRBD2,TRBJ2-3,TGTGCCAGCAGTGTAGGGGTTGTGCAGGGAGGGGCAGATACGCAGTATTTT,CASSVGVVQGGADTQYF
NA,TRBV29-1,13,TRBD1,TRBJ2-7,TGCAGCGTCGTCCGGGACAGCTCCTACGAGCAGTACTTC,CSVVRDSSYEQYF
once,TRBV28,15,TRBD1,TRBJ1-1,TGTGCCAGCAGTTCGACAGGGGGCGCTTACACTGAAGCTTTCTTT,CASSSTGGAYTEAFF
NA,TRBV21-1,11,NA,TRBJ2-3,TGTGCCAGCAGCACCCTAGATACGCAGTATTTT,CASSTLDTQYF
NA,TRBV5-4,14,NA,TRBJ2-1,TGTGCCAGCAGCTTGGGGGAGGTCGGCAATGAGCAGTTCTTC,CASSLGEVGNEQFF
NA,TRBV30,13,NA,TRBJ2-7,TGTGCCTGGAGTAGGGGCGACTCCTACGAGCAGTACTTC,CAWSRGDSYEQYF
NA,TRBV7-9,16,NA,TRBJ2-1,TGTGCCAGCACCGAGCGGGCGGGATCCTCCTACAATGAGCAGTTCTTC,CASTERAGSSYNEQFF
NA,TRBV30,13,NA,TRBJ1-3,TGTGCCTCCCAGCTAGGGGCTGGAAACACCATATATTTT,CASQLGAGNTIYF
NA,TRBV6-2/TRBV6-3,14,TRBD1,TRBJ2-1,TGTGCCAGCAGTTACCTGACAGGGGACAATGAGCAGTTCTTC,CASSYLTGDNEQFF
NA,TRBV25-1,14,TRBD1,TRBJ1-2,TGTGCCAGCAGTGAGACAGGGGCTAACTATGGCTACACCTTC,CASSETGANYGYTF
NA,TRBV5-1,16,TRBD2,TRBJ2-7,TGCGCCAGCAGCTTACTGACTGGCGGGAGTTTGTACGAGCAGTACTTC,CASSLLTGGSLYEQYF
few,TRBV7-9,15,NA,TRBJ2-7,TGTGCCAGCAGCTTAATTGGGCAGCCTAGCCACGAGCAGTACTTC,CASSLIGQPSHEQYF
once,TRBV25-1,13,NA,TRBJ1-2,TGTGCCAGCAGGTCACCCTCGGGAAGTGGCTACACCTTC,CASRSPSGSGYTF
NA,TRBV4-1,17,TRBD2,TRBJ2-3,TGCGCCAGCAGCCATGGTAGCGGGGGGGCCAGCACAGATACGCAGTATTTT,CASSHGSGGASTDTQYF
NA,TRBV25-1,16,NA,TRBJ2-6,TGTGCCAGCAGTGCCGAACGGAGCTCTGGGGCCAACGTCCTGACTTTC,CASSAERSSGANVLTF
NA,TRBV6-6,13,TRBD1,TRBJ2-3,TGTGCCAGCAGGGACAGGGGTCCAGATACGCAGTATTTT,CASRDRGPDTQYF
NA,TRBV5-6,12,NA,TRBJ2-7,TGTGCCAGCAGCTTGAGGGGCACCGAGCAGTACTTC,CASSLRGTEQYF
NA,TRBV3-1/TRBV3-2,16,TRBD1,TRBJ1-2,TGTGCCAGCAGTTCTAGGGACAGGGCTTCTAACTATGGCTACACCTTC,CASSSRDRASNYGYTF
few,TRBV7-8,15,NA,TRBJ1-2,TGTGCCAGCAGCTTAGTGGCGGGGCGGGGGTATGGCTACACCTTC,CASSLVAGRGYGYTF
NA,TRBV19,14,NA,TRBJ1-1,TGTGCCAGTAGTTTACAGGGATTGTACACTGAAGCTTTCTTT,CASSLQGLYTEAFF